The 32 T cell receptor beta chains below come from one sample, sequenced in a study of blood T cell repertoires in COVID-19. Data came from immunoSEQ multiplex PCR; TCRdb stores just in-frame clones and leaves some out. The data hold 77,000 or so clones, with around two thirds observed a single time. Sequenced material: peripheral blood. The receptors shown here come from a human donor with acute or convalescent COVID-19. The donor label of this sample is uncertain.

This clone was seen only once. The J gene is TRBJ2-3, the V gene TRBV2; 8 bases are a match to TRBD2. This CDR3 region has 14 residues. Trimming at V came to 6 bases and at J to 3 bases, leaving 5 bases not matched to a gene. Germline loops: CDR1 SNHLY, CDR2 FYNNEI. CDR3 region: CASRGVAGTDTQYF. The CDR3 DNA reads TGTGCCAGCAGAGGAGTAGCGGGGACAGATACGCAGTATTTT. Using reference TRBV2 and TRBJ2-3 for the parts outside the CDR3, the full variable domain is EPEVTQTPSHQVTQMGQEVILRCVPISNHLYFYWYRQILGQKVEFLVSFYNNEISEKSEIFDDQFSVERPDGSNFTLKIRSTKLEDSAMYFCASRGVAGTDTQYFGPGTRLTVL.

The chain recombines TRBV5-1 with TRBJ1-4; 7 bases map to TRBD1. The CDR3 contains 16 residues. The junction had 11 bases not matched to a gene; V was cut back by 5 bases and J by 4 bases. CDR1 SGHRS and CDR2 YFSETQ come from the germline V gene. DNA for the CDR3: TGCGCCAGCAGGACAGGGACGGAAGGGCTTAATGAAAAACTGTTTTTT. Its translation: CASRTGTEGLNEKLFF.

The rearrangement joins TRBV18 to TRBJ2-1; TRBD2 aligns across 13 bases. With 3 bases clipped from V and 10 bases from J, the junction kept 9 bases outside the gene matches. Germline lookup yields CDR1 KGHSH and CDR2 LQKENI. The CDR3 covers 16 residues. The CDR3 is CASSPRLAGGPTEQFF. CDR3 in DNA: TGTGCCAGCTCACCTAGACTAGCGGGAGGCCCCACGGAGCAGTTCTTC.

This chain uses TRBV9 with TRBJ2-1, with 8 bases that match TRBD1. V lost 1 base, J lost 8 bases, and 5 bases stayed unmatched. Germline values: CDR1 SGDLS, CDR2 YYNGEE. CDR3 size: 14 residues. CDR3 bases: TGTGCCAGCAGCGTATTGGACAGGGCTTATGAGCAGTTCTTC. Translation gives CASSVLDRAYEQFF.

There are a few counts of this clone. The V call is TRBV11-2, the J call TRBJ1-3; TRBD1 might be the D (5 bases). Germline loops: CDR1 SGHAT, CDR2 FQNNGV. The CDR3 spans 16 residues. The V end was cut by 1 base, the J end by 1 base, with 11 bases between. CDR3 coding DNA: TGTGCCAGCAGCTTAGTCGGGGGAAGGTCTGGAAACACCATATATTTT. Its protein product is CASSLVGGRSGNTIYF.

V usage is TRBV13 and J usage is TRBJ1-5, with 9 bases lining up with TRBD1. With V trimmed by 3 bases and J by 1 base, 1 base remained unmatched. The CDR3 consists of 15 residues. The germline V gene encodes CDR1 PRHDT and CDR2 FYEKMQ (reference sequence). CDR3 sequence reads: CASSFGQGSNQPQHF. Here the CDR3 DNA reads TGTGCCAGCAGCTTCGGACAGGGGAGCAATCAGCCCCAGCATTTT.

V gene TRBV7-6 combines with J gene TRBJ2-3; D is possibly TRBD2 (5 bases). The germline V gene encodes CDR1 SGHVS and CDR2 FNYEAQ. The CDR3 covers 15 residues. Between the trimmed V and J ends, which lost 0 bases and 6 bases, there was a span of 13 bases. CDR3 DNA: TGTGCCAGCAGCTTAGCAGATAGCGCTACCGATACGCAGTATTTT. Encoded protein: CASSLADSATDTQYF.

In DNA, the CDR3 is TGTGCCAGCAGCAAGGGACAGTCGAACACTGAAGCTTTCTTT. Translated: CASSKGQSNTEAFF. The chain links TRBV5-4 to TRBJ1-1; 7 bases line up with TRBD1. The length of the CDR3 is 14 residues. Germline V CDR1 and CDR2: SGHNT, YYREEE (reference sequence). With V trimmed by 4 bases and J by 1 base, 4 bases remained unmatched.

The chain's CDR3 is CASSPFTGLGNEQFF. The CDR3 coding sequence is TGTGCCAGCAGTCCATTTACTGGGCTGGGCAATGAGCAGTTCTTC. This rearrangement joins TRBV6-2 or TRBV6-3 to TRBJ2-1; D gene uncertain. V gave up 5 bases and J gave up 6 bases, with 17 bases separating them. This CDR3 contains 15 residues. The germline V gene encodes CDR1 MNHEY and CDR2 SVGEGT.

The CDR3, as DNA: TGTGCCAGCAGTTTAGAGCGGAGCTCCTACGAGCAGTACTTC. This codes for CASSLERSSYEQYF. This chain uses TRBV27 with TRBJ2-7, with a weak D call TRBD2 (5 bases). Looked up from germline, CDR1 is MNHEY and CDR2 is SMNVEV (reference sequence). CDR3 size: 14 residues. Trimming pared 2 bases from V and 0 bases from J, leaving 8 bases between.

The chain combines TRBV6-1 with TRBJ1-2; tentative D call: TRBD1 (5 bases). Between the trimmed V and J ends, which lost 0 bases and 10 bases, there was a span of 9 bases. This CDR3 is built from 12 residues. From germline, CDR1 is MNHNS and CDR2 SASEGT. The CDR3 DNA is TGTGCCAGCAGTGAAGCGGGGGGGGACTACACCTTC. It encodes CASSEAGGDYTF.

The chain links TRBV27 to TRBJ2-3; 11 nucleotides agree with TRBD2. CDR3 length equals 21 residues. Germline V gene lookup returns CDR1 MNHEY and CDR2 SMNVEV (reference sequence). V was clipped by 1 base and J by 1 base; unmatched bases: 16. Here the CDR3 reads CASSLFGVTSGGPSGTDTQYF. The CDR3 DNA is TGTGCCAGCAGTTTATTTGGAGTAACTAGCGGGGGTCCGTCCGGCACAGATACGCAGTATTTT.

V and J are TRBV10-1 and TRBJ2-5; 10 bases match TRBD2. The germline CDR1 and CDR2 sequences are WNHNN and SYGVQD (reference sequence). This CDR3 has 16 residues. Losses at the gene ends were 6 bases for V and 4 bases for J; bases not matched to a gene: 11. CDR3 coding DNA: TGCGCCAGCAGCAATGTCCGGGGGACTAGCGCAGAGACCCAGTACTTC. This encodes CASSNVRGTSAETQYF.

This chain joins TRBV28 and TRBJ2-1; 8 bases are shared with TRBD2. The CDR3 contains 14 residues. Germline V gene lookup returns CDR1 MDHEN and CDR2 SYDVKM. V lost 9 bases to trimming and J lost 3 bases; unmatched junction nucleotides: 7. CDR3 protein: CASTTGGVYNEQFF. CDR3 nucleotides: TGTGCCAGTACCACGGGAGGGGTCTACAATGAGCAGTTCTTC.

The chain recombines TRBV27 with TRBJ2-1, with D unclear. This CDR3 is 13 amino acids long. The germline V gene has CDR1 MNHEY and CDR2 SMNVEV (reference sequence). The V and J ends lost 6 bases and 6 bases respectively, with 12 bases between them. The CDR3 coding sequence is TGTGCCAGCAGACCCTTTGGTAGCAATGAGCAGTTCTTC. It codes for CASRPFGSNEQFF.

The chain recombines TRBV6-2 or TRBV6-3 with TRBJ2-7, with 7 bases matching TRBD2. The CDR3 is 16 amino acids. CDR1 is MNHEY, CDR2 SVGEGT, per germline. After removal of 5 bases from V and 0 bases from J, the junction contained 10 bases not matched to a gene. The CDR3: CASSVGRGRNSYEQYF. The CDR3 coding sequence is TGTGCCAGCAGTGTAGGGAGGGGTCGGAACTCCTACGAGCAGTACTTC.

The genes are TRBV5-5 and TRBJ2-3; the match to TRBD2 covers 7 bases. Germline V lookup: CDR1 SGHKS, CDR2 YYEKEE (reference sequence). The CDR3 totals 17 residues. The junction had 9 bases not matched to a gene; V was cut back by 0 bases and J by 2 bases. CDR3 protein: CASSLGTASGSTDTQYF. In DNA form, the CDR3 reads TGTGCCAGCAGCTTGGGAACGGCTAGCGGATCCACAGATACGCAGTATTTT.

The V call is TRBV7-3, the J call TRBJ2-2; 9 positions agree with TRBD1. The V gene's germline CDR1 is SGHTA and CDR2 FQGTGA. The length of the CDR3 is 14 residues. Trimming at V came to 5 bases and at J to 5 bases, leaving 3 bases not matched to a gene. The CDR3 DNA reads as TGTGCCAGCAGCCGGGACAGGGATACCGGGGAGCTGTTTTTT. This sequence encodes CASSRDRDTGELFF. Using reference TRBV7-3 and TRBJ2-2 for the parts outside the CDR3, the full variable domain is GAGVSQTPSNKVTEKGKYVELRCDPISGHTALYWYRQSLGQGPEFLIYFQGTGAADDSGLPNDRFFAVRPEGSVSTLKIQRTERGDSAVYLCASSRDRDTGELFFGEGSRLTVL.

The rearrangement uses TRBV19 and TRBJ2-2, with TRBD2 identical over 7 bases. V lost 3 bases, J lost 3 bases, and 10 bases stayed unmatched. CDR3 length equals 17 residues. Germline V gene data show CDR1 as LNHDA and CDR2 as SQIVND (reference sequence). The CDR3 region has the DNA TGTGCCAGTAGTATTAGAATCCTAGCGGTAGACACCGGGGAGCTGTTTTTT. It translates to CASSIRILAVDTGELFF.

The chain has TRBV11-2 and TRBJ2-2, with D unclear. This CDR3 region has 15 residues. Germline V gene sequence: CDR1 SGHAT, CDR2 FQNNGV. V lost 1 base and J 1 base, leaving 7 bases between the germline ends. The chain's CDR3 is CASSLVVENTGELFF. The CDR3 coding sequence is TGTGCCAGCAGCTTAGTGGTAGAGAACACCGGGGAGCTGTTTTTT.

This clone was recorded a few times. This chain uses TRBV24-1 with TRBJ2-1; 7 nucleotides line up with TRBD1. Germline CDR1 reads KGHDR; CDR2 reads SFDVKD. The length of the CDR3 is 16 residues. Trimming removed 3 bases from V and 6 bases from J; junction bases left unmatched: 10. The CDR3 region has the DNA TGTGCCACCAGTGATGGACAGGCGAGGCTTCTCAATGAGCAGTTCTTC. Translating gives CATSDGQARLLNEQFF.

The chain's CDR3 is CASGVADTQYF. The DNA for the CDR3 is TGTGCTAGTGGGGTAGCGGATACGCAGTATTTT. The J gene is TRBJ2-3, the V gene TRBV12-5, with a tentative D call TRBD2 (5 bases). The V end lost 6 bases, the J end lost 6 bases, and 7 bases lay between the germline ends. This CDR3 region has 11 residues. Germline CDR1 reads LGHNT; CDR2 reads FRNRAP.

CDR3 sequence: CASSFSRLAGVKGELFF. DNA of the CDR3: TGTGCCAGCAGTTTCAGTCGACTAGCGGGTGTCAAGGGGGAGCTGTTTTTT. The V gene is TRBV28, the J gene TRBJ2-2, with TRBD2 matching over 10 bases. CDR3 length: 17 residues. Germline V gene data show CDR1 as MDHEN and CDR2 as SYDVKM. Trimming removed 3 bases from V and 8 bases from J; junction bases left unmatched: 12.

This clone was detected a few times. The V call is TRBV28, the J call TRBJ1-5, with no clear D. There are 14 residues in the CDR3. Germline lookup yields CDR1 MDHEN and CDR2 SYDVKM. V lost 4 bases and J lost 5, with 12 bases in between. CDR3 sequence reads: CASSSTLRDQPQHF. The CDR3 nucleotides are TGTGCCAGCAGTTCTACGTTGCGGGATCAGCCCCAGCATTTT.

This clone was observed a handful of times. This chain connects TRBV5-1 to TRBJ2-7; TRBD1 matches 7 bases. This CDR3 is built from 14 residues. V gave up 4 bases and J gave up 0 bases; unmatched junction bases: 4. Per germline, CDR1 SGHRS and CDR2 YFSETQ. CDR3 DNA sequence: TGCGCCAGCAGCCCCGGGACAGCCTCCTACGAGCAGTACTTC. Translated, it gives CASSPGTASYEQYF.

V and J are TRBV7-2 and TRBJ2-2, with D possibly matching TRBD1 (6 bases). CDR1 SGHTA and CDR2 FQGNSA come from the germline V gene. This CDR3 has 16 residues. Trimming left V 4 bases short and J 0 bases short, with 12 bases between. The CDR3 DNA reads TGTGCCAGCAGCTATGGGCAGGGGTCGAACACCGGGGAGCTGTTTTTT. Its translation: CASSYGQGSNTGELFF.

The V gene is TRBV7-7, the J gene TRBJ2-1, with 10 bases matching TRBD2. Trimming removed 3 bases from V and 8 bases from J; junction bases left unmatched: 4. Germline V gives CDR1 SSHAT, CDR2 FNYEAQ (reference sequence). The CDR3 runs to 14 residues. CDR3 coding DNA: TGTGCCAGCAGCTTTGGGACTAGCGTGGATGAGCAGTTCTTC. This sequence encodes CASSFGTSVDEQFF.

CDR3 residues: CASSLAGGQETQYF. CDR3 DNA sequence: TGTGCCAGCAGCTTAGCGGGGGGGCAAGAGACCCAGTACTTC. The J gene is TRBJ2-5, the V gene TRBV7-9, with 7 bases aligning to TRBD2. With 0 bases clipped from V and 2 bases from J, the junction kept 0 bases outside the gene matches. Germline V gene data show CDR1 as SEHNR and CDR2 as FQNEAQ (reference sequence). This CDR3 comprises 14 residues.

This chain's CDR3 is CASSQGDNYGYTF. DNA for the CDR3: TGCGCCAGCAGCCAGGGTGACAACTATGGCTACACCTTC. The chain carries TRBV5-1 and TRBJ1-2, with a possible D match to TRBD1 (5 bases). Trimming removed 4 bases from V and 2 bases from J, with 9 bases in between. Germline loops: CDR1 SGHRS, CDR2 YFSETQ. The CDR3 has 13 residues. Variable domain in full (rest from reference TRBV5-1 and TRBJ1-2): KAGVTQTPRYLIKTRGQQVTLSCSPISGHRSVSWYQQTPGQGLQFLFEYFSETQRNKGNFPGRFSGRQFSNSRSEMNVSTLELGDSALYLCASSQGDNYGYTFGSGTRLTVV.

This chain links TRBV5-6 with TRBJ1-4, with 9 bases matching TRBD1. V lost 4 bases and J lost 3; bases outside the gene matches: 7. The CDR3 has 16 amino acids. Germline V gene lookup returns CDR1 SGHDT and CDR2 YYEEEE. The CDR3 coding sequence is TGTGCCAGCAGCACACAGGGGGCGGCACCTAATGAAAAACTGTTTTTT. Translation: CASSTQGAAPNEKLFF.

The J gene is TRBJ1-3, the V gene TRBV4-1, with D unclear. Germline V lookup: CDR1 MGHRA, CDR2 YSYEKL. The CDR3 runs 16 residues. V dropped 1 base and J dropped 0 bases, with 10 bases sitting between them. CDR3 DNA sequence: TGCGCCAGCAGCCAAGCTGCCACCTACTCTGGAAACACCATATATTTT. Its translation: CASSQAATYSGNTIYF.

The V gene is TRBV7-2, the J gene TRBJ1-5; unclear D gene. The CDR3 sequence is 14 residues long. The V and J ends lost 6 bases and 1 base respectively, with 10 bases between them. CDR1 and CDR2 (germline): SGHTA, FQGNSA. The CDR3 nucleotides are TGTGCCAGCAGTTATACGGGGAGCAATCAGCCCCAGCATTTT. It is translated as CASSYTGSNQPQHF.